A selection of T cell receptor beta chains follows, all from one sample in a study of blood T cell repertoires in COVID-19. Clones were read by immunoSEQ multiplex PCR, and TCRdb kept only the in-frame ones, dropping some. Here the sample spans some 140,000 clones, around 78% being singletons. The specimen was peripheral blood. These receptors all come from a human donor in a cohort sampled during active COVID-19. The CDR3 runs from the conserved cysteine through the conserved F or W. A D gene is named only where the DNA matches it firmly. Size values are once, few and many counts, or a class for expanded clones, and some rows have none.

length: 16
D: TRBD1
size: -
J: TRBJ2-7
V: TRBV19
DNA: TGTGCCAGTAGTATAACGATGACAGGGGGCAACTACGAGCAGTACTTC
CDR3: CASSITMTGGNYEQYF

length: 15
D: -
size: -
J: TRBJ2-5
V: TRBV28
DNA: TGTGCCAGCAGTTTTACAGGGGGGGTGTGGGAGACCCAGTACTTC
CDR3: CASSFTGGVWETQYF

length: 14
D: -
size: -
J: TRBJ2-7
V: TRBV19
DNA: TGTGCCAGTAGTCCTACCAAGAGCTCCTACGAGCAGTACTTC
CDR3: CASSPTKSSYEQYF

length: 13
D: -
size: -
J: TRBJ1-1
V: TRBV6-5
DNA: TGTGCCAGCAGAGGGGGATTCCCCACTGAAGCTTTCTTT
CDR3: CASRGGFPTEAFF

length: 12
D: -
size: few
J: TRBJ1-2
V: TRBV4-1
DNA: TGCGCCAGCAGCTCGCGGACAGAGGGCTACACCTTC
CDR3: CASSSRTEGYTF

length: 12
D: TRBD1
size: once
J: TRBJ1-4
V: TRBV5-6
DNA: TGTGCCAGCAGCTCGACAGGGGGCAAACTGTTTTTT
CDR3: CASSSTGGKLFF

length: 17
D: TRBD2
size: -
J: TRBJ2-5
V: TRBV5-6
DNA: TGTGCCAGCACCCTAGAGCCTGGAGCGGGGGGCCCCGAGACCCAGTACTTC
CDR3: CASTLEPGAGGPETQYF

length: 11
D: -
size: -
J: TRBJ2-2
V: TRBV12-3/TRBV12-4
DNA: TGTGCCAGCATAGCATCCGGGGAGCTGTTTTTT
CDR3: CASIASGELFF

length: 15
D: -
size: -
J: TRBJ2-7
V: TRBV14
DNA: TGTGCCAGCAGCCAAGGGTCAGGGTACCTCTACGAGCAGTACTTC
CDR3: CASSQGSGYLYEQYF

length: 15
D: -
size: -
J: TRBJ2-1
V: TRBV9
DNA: TGTGCCAGCGCGGCCTCGACAGAATCCTACAATGAGCAGTTCTTC
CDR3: CASAASTESYNEQFF

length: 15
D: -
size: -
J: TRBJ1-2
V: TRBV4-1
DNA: TGCGCCAGCAGCCAAGGTGCGAGCCGGACTCATGGCTACACCTTC
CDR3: CASSQGASRTHGYTF